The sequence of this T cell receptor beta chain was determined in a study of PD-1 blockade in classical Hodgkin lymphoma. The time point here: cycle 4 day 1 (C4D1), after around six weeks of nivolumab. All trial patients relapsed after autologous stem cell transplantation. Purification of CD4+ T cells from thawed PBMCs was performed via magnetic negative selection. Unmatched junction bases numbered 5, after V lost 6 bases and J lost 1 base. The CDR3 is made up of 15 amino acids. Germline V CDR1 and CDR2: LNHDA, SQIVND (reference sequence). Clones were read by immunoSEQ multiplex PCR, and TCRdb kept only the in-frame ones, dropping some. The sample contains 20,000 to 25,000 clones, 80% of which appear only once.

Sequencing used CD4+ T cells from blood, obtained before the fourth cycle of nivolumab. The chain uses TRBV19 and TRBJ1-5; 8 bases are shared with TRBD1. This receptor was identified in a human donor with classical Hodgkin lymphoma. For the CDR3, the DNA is TGTGCCAGTAGATCCGGACAGGGAAGCAATCAGCCCCAGCATTTT. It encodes CASRSGQGSNQPQHF.